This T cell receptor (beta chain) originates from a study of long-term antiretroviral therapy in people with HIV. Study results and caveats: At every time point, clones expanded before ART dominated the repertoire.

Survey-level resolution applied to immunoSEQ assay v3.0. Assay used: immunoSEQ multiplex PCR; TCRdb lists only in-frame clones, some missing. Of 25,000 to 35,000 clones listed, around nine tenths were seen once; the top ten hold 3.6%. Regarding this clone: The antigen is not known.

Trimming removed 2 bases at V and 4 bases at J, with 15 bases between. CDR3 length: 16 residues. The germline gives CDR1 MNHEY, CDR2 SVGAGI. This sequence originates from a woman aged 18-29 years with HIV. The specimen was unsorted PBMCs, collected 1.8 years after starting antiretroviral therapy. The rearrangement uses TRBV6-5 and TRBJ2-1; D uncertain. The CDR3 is CASSYIGPGAYNEQFF. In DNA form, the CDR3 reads TGTGCCAGCAGTTACATTGGTCCCGGAGCGTACAATGAGCAGTTCTTC.